One and the same sample provided the 32 T cell receptor beta chains below, sequenced in a study of T cell repertoires in cytomegalovirus infection. TCRdb redid the calling of the reads with MiXCR, one entry per CDR3 protein. The sample has about 490,000 distinct CDR3 sequences, about 15% seen once. Specimen: CD8+ T cells from PBMCs. These receptor sequences come from a human donor in good health (CMV status not recorded). Some clones in this sample may be carry-over from other donors' samples.

This clonotype showed up many times. The chain uses TRBV7-3 and TRBJ2-5; no definite D call. Germline loops: CDR1 SGHTA, CDR2 FQGTGA. Trimming took 2 bases from V and 2 from J, leaving 6 bases between them. The CDR3 sequence is 13 residues long. As DNA, the CDR3 is TGTGCCAGCAGCTTACCCCCACAAGAGACCCAGTACTTC. Translated, it gives CASSLPPQETQYF.

This clonotype has at least ten counts. The J gene is TRBJ2-1, the V gene TRBV7-8; 10 bases match TRBD2. The trim removed 0 bases at V and 2 bases at J, leaving 4 bases unmatched. Germline loops: CDR1 SGHVS, CDR2 FQNEAQ. This CDR3 spans 17 amino acids. The CDR3: CASSLALAGAPYNEQFF. The CDR3 DNA reads as TGTGCCAGCAGCTTAGCGCTAGCGGGGGCCCCCTACAATGAGCAGTTCTTC.

V usage is TRBV11-2 and J usage is TRBJ1-5; no definite D call. V lost 2 bases and J 0 bases, leaving 14 bases between the germline ends. This CDR3 has 17 residues. Germline V CDR1 and CDR2: SGHAT, FQNNGV. The CDR3 DNA is TGTGCCAGCAGCTTATTCCGGGCAGTGGATAGCAATCAGCCCCAGCATTTT. Residues: CASSLFRAVDSNQPQHF.

This clonotype has a count of ten or more. The chain joins TRBV7-9 to TRBJ2-7, with D unclear. Trimming removed 4 bases at V and 1 base at J, with 14 bases between. The CDR3 is 15 residues long. CDR1 and CDR2 (germline): SEHNR, FQNEAQ (reference sequence). CDR3 sequence (DNA): TGTGCCAGCAGCTCGACCCAGACACCGTCCTACGAGCAGTACTTC. Protein: CASSSTQTPSYEQYF.

This clonotype was counted many times. The chain has TRBV7-3 and TRBJ2-2, with D possibly TRBD2 on 6 matching bases. Per the germline V gene, CDR1 is SGHTA and CDR2 is FQGTGA. The V end was cut by 5 bases, the J end by 7 bases, with 11 bases between. The length of the CDR3 is 13 residues. The CDR3 here is CASSAGRNGELFF. The CDR3 bases are TGTGCCAGCAGCGCAGGGAGGAACGGGGAGCTGTTTTTT.

The sample holds many counts of this clonotype. The rearrangement uses TRBV7-3 and TRBJ2-2; D might be TRBD2 (6 bases). V was cut by 2 bases and J by 11 bases, with 12 bases left in between. CDR1 and CDR2 (germline): SGHTA, FQGTGA. The CDR3 sequence is 13 residues long. The CDR3 loop is CASSLGDGGELFF. The CDR3 DNA follows: TGTGCCAGCAGCTTAGGTGACGGGGGAGAGCTGTTTTTT.

This chain connects TRBV6-6 to TRBJ2-1, with TRBD2 matching over 8 bases. V trimming: 1 base; J trimming: 5 bases; junction bases outside the gene matches: 4. Per germline, CDR1 MNHNY and CDR2 SVGAGI (reference sequence). The CDR3 runs 15 residues. CDR3 protein: CASSYYREGHNEQFF. The CDR3 coding sequence is TGTGCCAGCAGTTACTATCGGGAGGGCCACAATGAGCAGTTCTTC.

The CDR3 loop reads CSAATSATSYNEQFF. CDR3 in DNA: TGCAGTGCTGCGACTAGCGCGACCTCCTACAATGAGCAGTTCTTC. The chain recombines TRBV20-1 with TRBJ2-1; 8 bases map to TRBD2. Germline CDR1 reads DFQATT; CDR2 reads SNEGSKA (reference sequence). There are 15 residues in the CDR3. V lost 5 bases to trimming and J lost 0 bases; unmatched junction nucleotides: 6.

At least ten counts were recorded for this clonotype. The rearrangement joins TRBV6-1 to TRBJ1-1; 7 nucleotides line up with TRBD1. Germline V gives CDR1 MNHNS, CDR2 SASEGT. Unmatched junction bases numbered 5, after V lost 4 bases and J lost 0 bases. This CDR3 is built from 15 residues. The CDR3 sequence is CASSGPQGLNTEAFF. The CDR3 region has the DNA TGTGCCAGCAGTGGACCACAGGGGCTGAACACTGAAGCTTTCTTT.

This clonotype was counted at least ten times. The chain links TRBV12-3 or TRBV12-4 to TRBJ1-1; D remains unclear. This CDR3 has 12 amino acids. V was trimmed by 2 bases and J by 11 bases, leaving 12 bases between them. For the CDR3, the DNA is TGTGCCAGCAGTTTACAGCCTCTCGGGGCTTTCTTT. Translating it yields CASSLQPLGAFF.

This clonotype was recorded at least ten times. The genes are TRBV20-1 and TRBJ2-3; D perhaps matches TRBD1 (5 bases). Deletions cut 7 bases from V and 0 bases from J, with 35 bases between. Germline values: CDR1 DFQATT, CDR2 SNEGSKA (reference sequence). This CDR3 has 21 residues. CDR3 sequence reads: CSVLSPSASFKWSGSTDTQYF. The CDR3 DNA follows: TGCAGTGTATTGTCCCCGTCCGCATCTTTCAAGTGGTCAGGGAGCACAGATACGCAGTATTTT.

The CDR3 spells CASSIDRTGPEQYF. CDR3 bases: TGTGCCAGTAGTATAGATCGGACAGGCCCCGAGCAGTACTTC. The chain uses TRBV19 and TRBJ2-7; 7 nucleotides match TRBD1. The CDR3 contains 14 residues. Germline V lookup: CDR1 LNHDA, CDR2 SQIVND (reference sequence). J was trimmed by 6 bases and V by 0 bases; bases with no gene match: 5.

The chain recombines TRBV5-6 with TRBJ2-5; 8 bases agree with TRBD2. The trim removed 3 bases at V and 3 bases at J, leaving 7 bases unmatched. Looked up from germline, CDR1 is SGHDT and CDR2 is YYEEEE. The CDR3 consists of 15 residues. The CDR3 coding sequence is TGTGCCAGCAGCTACCGCGGTAGCGGGAAAGAGACCCAGTACTTC. Residues: CASSYRGSGKETQYF. Supplemented by reference TRBV5-6 and TRBJ2-5, the full variable domain reads DAGVTQSPTHLIKTRGQQVTLRCSPKSGHDTVSWYQQALGQGPQFIFQYYEEEERQRGNFPDRFSGHQFPNYSSELNVNALLLGDSALYLCASSYRGSGKETQYFGPGTRLLVL.

This clonotype appeared many times. The rearrangement joins TRBV7-3 to TRBJ2-3, with 11 positions matching TRBD2. V lost 5 bases, J lost 0 bases, and 4 bases stayed unmatched. The CDR3 contains 16 residues. From germline, CDR1 is SGHTA and CDR2 FQGTGA. The CDR3, as DNA: TGTGCCAGCAGCGTGGGACTAGCGGCTAGCACAGATACGCAGTATTTT. Residues: CASSVGLAASTDTQYF.

This clonotype appeared many times. The chain joins TRBV14 to TRBJ2-2; D is uncertain. This CDR3 is 15 amino acids long. Germline V gene data show CDR1 as SGHDN and CDR2 as FVKESK. V lost 1 base to trimming and J lost 7 bases, with 13 bases between them. CDR3: CASSQVTGVGGELFF. The CDR3 bases are TGTGCCAGCAGCCAAGTCACCGGAGTGGGCGGGGAGCTGTTTTTT.

The table lists this clonotype with many counts. Germline is not matched at one junction end, which may reflect a read error. The chain is built from TRBV7-7 and TRBJ2-3, with unresolved D. The CDR3 totals 16 residues. Germline values: CDR1 SSHAT, CDR2 FNYEAQ (reference sequence). The CDR3 DNA is TGTGCTAGCAGCTTAGGCCGGCGTGCTAGCACAGATACGCAGTATTTT. It specifies CASSLGRRASTDTQYF.

This clonotype occurred many times. V gene TRBV7-3 combines with J gene TRBJ2-3, with D possibly being TRBD2 (5 bases). The CDR3 has 16 amino acids. The V and J ends lost 5 bases and 2 bases respectively, with 17 bases between them. Germline V gene sequence: CDR1 SGHTA, CDR2 FQGTGA. The CDR3 protein is CASSQTGGSFTDTQYF. The CDR3 DNA reads TGTGCCAGCAGCCAGACCGGAGGTTCTTTCACAGATACGCAGTATTTT.

This clonotype was seen ten or more times. The V call is TRBV7-9, the J call TRBJ2-7; TRBD1 aligns across 11 bases. Germline V CDR1 and CDR2: SEHNR, FQNEAQ (reference sequence). Trimming removed 3 bases from V and 2 bases from J; junction bases left unmatched: 6. This CDR3 is 16 amino acids long. CDR3 DNA: TGTGCCAGCAGCTTCGGCCGGGACAGGGGGACCTACGAGCAGTACTTC. Amino acid sequence: CASSFGRDRGTYEQYF.

At least ten counts were recorded for this clonotype. V gene TRBV7-6 combines with J gene TRBJ2-2; maybe TRBD2 (6 bases). The V gene lost 2 bases and the J gene lost 6 bases, with 16 bases spanning the gap. The CDR3 runs to 16 residues. Germline loops: CDR1 SGHVS, CDR2 FNYEAQ. CDR3 DNA: TGTGCCAGCAGCTTACCCGGGGCAGGGAGGCCCGGGGAGCTGTTTTTT. Residues: CASSLPGAGRPGELFF. Variable domain in full (rest from reference TRBV7-6 and TRBJ2-2): GAGVSQSPRYKVTKRGQDVALRCDPISGHVSLYWYRQALGQGPEFLTYFNYEAQQDKSGLPNDRFSAERPEGSISTLTIQRTEQRDSAMYRCASSLPGAGRPGELFFGEGSRLTVL.

This chain connects TRBV12-5 to TRBJ2-1; D call uncertain. Trimming left V 6 bases short and J 6 bases short, with 6 bases between. This CDR3 contains 11 residues. Germline V gives CDR1 LGHNT, CDR2 FRNRAP. CDR3 in amino acids: CASGLFNEQFF. In nucleotides, the CDR3 is TGTGCTAGTGGCTTATTCAATGAGCAGTTCTTC.

CDR3 residues: CASSLQPMNTEAFF. CDR3 in DNA: TGTGCCAGCAGTTTACAGCCCATGAACACTGAAGCTTTCTTT. The chain carries TRBV6-6 and TRBJ1-1; D is undetermined. Germline V lookup: CDR1 MNHNY, CDR2 SVGAGI (reference sequence). The V end lost 4 bases, the J end lost 0 bases, and 9 bases lay between the germline ends. The CDR3 has 14 amino acids.

This clonotype was seen repeatedly, ten times or more. V gene TRBV6-6 combines with J gene TRBJ2-7, with 7 bases identical to TRBD1. V lost 5 bases and J lost 4; bases outside the gene matches: 11. The germline CDR1 and CDR2 sequences are MNHNY and SVGAGI (reference sequence). This CDR3 contains 15 residues. This chain's CDR3 is CASSTRQGNVYEQYF. The CDR3 coding sequence is TGTGCCAGCAGTACCCGACAGGGTAATGTGTACGAGCAGTACTTC.

In its sample, this clonotype was seen many times. The V and J genes are TRBV29-1 and TRBJ2-1; TRBD2 agrees at 9 bases. V dropped 7 bases and J dropped 9; count of bases not matched to a gene: 13. CDR1 and CDR2 from the germline V gene are SQVTM and ANQGSEA. The CDR3 totals 14 residues. CDR3 in DNA: TGCAGCGCCGGAAGGGCTAGCGGGAATGGTGAGCAGTTCTTC. This codes for CSAGRASGNGEQFF.

The chain uses TRBV11-2 and TRBJ1-1; no reliable D call. V shed 2 bases and J shed 4 bases, with 17 bases lying between them. CDR3 size: 16 residues. CDR1 is SGHAT, CDR2 FQNNGV, per germline. The CDR3 spells CASSLWSREAVTEAFF. DNA of the CDR3: TGTGCCAGCAGCTTATGGTCCCGAGAGGCAGTCACTGAAGCTTTCTTT.

There are a few counts of this clonotype. This likely reflects a read error, since a far larger clone is one base away. The chain carries TRBV27 and TRBJ2-5; D gene ambiguous. Trimming left V 6 bases short and J 0 bases short, with 2 bases between. Germline lookup yields CDR1 MNHEY and CDR2 SMNVEV (reference sequence). The CDR3 totals 11 residues. In DNA form, the CDR3 reads TGTGCCAGCAGGTACCAAGAGACCCAGTACTTC. This gives the protein CASRYQETQYF.

The chain links TRBV20-1 to TRBJ1-4, with D maybe TRBD1 (6 bases). Germline CDR1 reads DFQATT; CDR2 reads SNEGSKA (reference sequence). The CDR3 runs to 12 residues. V was pared by 6 bases and J by 8 bases, with 13 bases between. The chain's CDR3 is CSAEGVEEKLFF. DNA for the CDR3: TGCAGTGCGGAGGGGGTCGAAGAAAAACTGTTTTTT.

The chain joins TRBV5-5 to TRBJ1-1; TRBD1 agrees at 10 bases. The junction had 6 bases not matched to a gene; V was cut back by 4 bases and J by 3 bases. Germline CDR1 reads SGHKS; CDR2 reads YYEKEE (reference sequence). The CDR3 covers 15 residues. The CDR3 is CASSPLGTGDTEAFF. In DNA, the CDR3 is TGTGCCAGCAGCCCCCTGGGGACAGGGGACACTGAAGCTTTCTTT. The complete variable domain, with remaining parts taken from reference TRBV5-5 and TRBJ1-1, reads DAGVTQSPTHLIKTRGQQVTLRCSPISGHKSVSWYQQVLGQGPQFIFQYYEKEERGRGNFPDRFSARQFPNYSSELNVNALLLGDSALYLCASSPLGTGDTEAFFGQGTRLTVV.

There are a few counts of this clonotype. The chain has TRBV19 and TRBJ1-4; perhaps TRBD1 as D (6 bases). The CDR3 length is 16 residues. Between the trimmed V and J ends, which lost 7 bases and 1 base, there was a span of 16 bases. The germline CDR1 and CDR2 sequences are LNHDA and SQIVND (reference sequence). CDR3 nucleotides: TGTGCCAGTACCATTCAGGGGAGGCGAACTAATGAAAAACTGTTTTTT. Protein: CASTIQGRRTNEKLFF. The variable domain in full, with the rest retrieved from reference TRBV19 and TRBJ1-4, is DGGITQSPKYLFRKEGQNVTLSCEQNLNHDAMYWYRQDPGQGLRLIYYSQIVNDFQKGDIAEGYSVSREKKESFPLTVTSAQKNPTAFYLCASTIQGRRTNEKLFFGSGTQLSVL.

The sample holds many counts of this clonotype. The chain recombines TRBV27 with TRBJ2-7; 8 positions agree with TRBD1. The CDR3 is 13 residues long. CDR1 and CDR2 from the germline V gene are MNHEY and SMNVEV (reference sequence). Trimming cost V 7 bases and J 7 bases; bases outside gene matches: 9. CDR3 region: CASKFRRGHEQYF. In DNA, the CDR3 is TGTGCCAGCAAATTTCGCAGGGGGCATGAGCAGTACTTC.

The gene calls are TRBV6-1 and TRBJ1-5; 11 bases match TRBD1. With V trimmed by 2 bases and J by 6 bases, 6 bases remained unmatched. CDR1 and CDR2 from the germline V gene are MNHNS and SASEGT. This CDR3 is built from 16 residues. The CDR3: CASSEWDRGGRQPQHF. The CDR3, as DNA: TGTGCCAGCAGTGAATGGGACAGGGGGGGGCGTCAGCCCCAGCATTTT.

On this clonotype: One base away lies a much larger clone, so this may be a sequencing read error. The chain recombines TRBV11-3 with TRBJ2-1, with D maybe TRBD2 (5 bases). CDR3 size: 12 residues. The germline V gene encodes CDR1 SGHNT and CDR2 YENEEA. V was shortened by 5 bases and J by 7 bases, with 9 bases between the two germline ends. The CDR3 protein is CASSEDFNEQFF. The CDR3 nucleotides are TGTGCCAGCAGCGAGGACTTTAATGAGCAGTTCTTC.

This clonotype was detected many times. CDR3 residues: CASSLSPPTEPYEQYF. CDR3 nucleotide sequence: TGTGCCAGCAGCTTAAGCCCACCGACGGAACCCTACGAGCAGTACTTC. J is TRBJ2-7 and V is TRBV7-8; D is undetermined. The CDR3 has 16 residues. Deletions cut 2 bases from V and 2 bases from J, with 16 bases between. Germline V CDR1 and CDR2: SGHVS, FQNEAQ.